These 29 T cell receptor beta chains share one sample of origin, sequenced in a study of T cell responses to AZD1222 COVID-19 vaccine (dated by TCRdb to the early 2020s). Receptors were amplified or captured by the immunoSEQ multiplex PCR assay. The table was pulled from immuneACCESS by TCRdb, which kept in-frame rearrangements only. Such tables lose some clones; where checked, under half of the loss comes from unresolved V genes, and the rest has no known cause. This sample comprises some 140,000 clones, about 92% of them detected only once. Jointly, the top ten make up around 3.2% of the sample. What this sample's time point label stands for: baseline before first vaccination. The sequenced sample was peripheral blood, obtained on day 0 of AZD1222 vaccination. These receptors were collected from an adult in good health.

The chain employs TRBV6-5 and TRBJ1-3, with D maybe TRBD1 (5 bases). The germline gives CDR1 MNHEY, CDR2 SVGAGI. Deletions cut 5 bases from V and 0 bases from J, with 11 bases between. The CDR3 extends over 15 amino acids. The CDR3: CASSRQQVSGNTIYF. The CDR3 DNA sequence: TGTGCCAGCAGTCGCCAACAGGTCTCTGGAAACACCATATATTTT.

For this clone: Germline is not matched at one junction end, which may reflect a read error. This sequence joins TRBV4-2 and TRBJ2-7; either TRBD1 or TRBD2 may supply D (5 bases each). Per the germline V gene, CDR1 is LGHNA and CDR2 is YNFKEQ. The CDR3 covers 13 residues. DNA for the CDR3: TGTGCCAGCAGCCAAGGCGGCGGCTGGGGGACGTTATTC. Residues: CASSQGGGWGTLF.

Remarks on this clone: Other nucleotide sequences in the sample specify the same CDR3. The chain uses TRBV7-6 and TRBJ1-3; D unclear. The CDR3 runs to 16 residues. Germline lookup yields CDR1 SGHVS and CDR2 FNYEAQ. V was shortened by 0 bases and J by 0 bases, with 9 bases between the two germline ends. The CDR3 DNA is TGTGCCAGCAGCTTAGCGGGCGGCCCCTCTGGAAACACCATATATTTT. This encodes CASSLAGGPSGNTIYF. The variable domain in full, completed from reference TRBV7-6 and TRBJ1-3, reads GAGVSQSPRYKVTKRGQDVALRCDPISGHVSLYWYRQALGQGPEFLTYFNYEAQQDKSGLPNDRFSAERPEGSISTLTIQRTEQRDSAMYRCASSLAGGPSGNTIYFGEGSWLTVV.

The V and J genes are TRBV4-1 and TRBJ2-1; perhaps TRBD2 as D (7 bases). There are 17 residues in the CDR3. Trimming left V 4 bases short and J 5 bases short, with 21 bases between. Germline CDR1 reads MGHRA; CDR2 reads YSYEKL. CDR3 loop: CASSLFRGGSLDNEQFF. The CDR3, as DNA: TGCGCCAGCAGCCTGTTTAGGGGGGGCAGCCTTGACAATGAGCAGTTCTTC.

The DNA for the CDR3 is TGTGCCAGCAGCCGGGGACTAGCGGGAGAAGTCCCCGGGGAGCTGTTTTTT. Residues: CASSRGLAGEVPGELFF. The J gene is TRBJ2-2, the V gene TRBV4-2, with TRBD2 matching 14 bases. After removal of 4 bases from V and 6 bases from J, the junction contained 7 bases not matched to a gene. The length of the CDR3 is 17 residues. Germline CDR1 and CDR2: LGHNA and YNFKEQ.

This chain joins TRBV6-4 and TRBJ2-3; no clear D gene. Between the trimmed V and J ends, which lost 3 bases and 0 bases, there was a span of 10 bases. Germline V gene data show CDR1 as MRHNA and CDR2 as SNTAGT. This CDR3 has 15 residues. The CDR3 DNA reads TGTGCCAGCAGTGAATTAGGAGTGAGCACAGATACGCAGTATTTT. Translation: CASSELGVSTDTQYF.

This clone appeared a single time. This chain links TRBV19 with TRBJ2-2; 12 positions agree with TRBD1. Trimming took 3 bases from V and 11 from J; bases not matched to a gene: 7. Germline CDR1 is LNHDA and CDR2 is SQIVND (reference sequence). The CDR3 extends over 15 amino acids. CDR3 residues: CASSMRDRGLQELFF. CDR3 in DNA: TGTGCCAGTAGTATGCGGGACAGGGGGCTTCAAGAGCTGTTTTTT.

The V and J genes are TRBV5-6 and TRBJ1-2; weak D call: TRBD1 (6 bases). The germline V gene encodes CDR1 SGHDT and CDR2 YYEEEE. The CDR3 is 17 residues long. Between the trimmed V and J ends, which lost 4 bases and 5 bases, there was a span of 24 bases. The CDR3 bases are TGTGCCAGCAGCACCGGGCGGGGACAATCTGTGCTTTATGGCTACACCTTC. Translated, it gives CASSTGRGQSVLYGYTF.

This chain joins TRBV12-3 or TRBV12-4 and TRBJ2-7, with a tentative D call TRBD1 (5 bases). CDR3 size: 13 residues. The V end was cut by 8 bases, the J end by 6 bases, with 17 bases between. CDR3 DNA: TGTGCCAGCCGACCGGGCAGGGTTCCCGAGCAGTACTTC. Translated: CASRPGRVPEQYF.

The V call is TRBV24-1, the J call TRBJ2-1; 10 nucleotides line up with TRBD2. In germline, CDR1 is KGHDR, CDR2 SFDVKD. The ends lost 10 bases at V and 9 bases at J; junction bases unmatched: 11. CDR3 length equals 14 residues. The CDR3 reads CATDSGRLGGEQFF. Here the CDR3 DNA reads TGTGCCACAGATAGCGGGAGGCTAGGGGGTGAGCAGTTCTTC.

As regards this clone: Other nucleotide sequences in the sample specify the same CDR3. The rearrangement joins TRBV10-2 to TRBJ2-7, with D perhaps TRBD1 or TRBD2 (5 bases each). CDR3 length: 16 amino acids. CDR1 and CDR2 from the germline V gene are WSHSY and SAAADI. V was shortened by 10 bases and J by 7 bases, with 29 bases between the two germline ends. Here the CDR3 reads CANDQRGCPRTGEQYF. For the CDR3, the DNA is TGCGCCAACGATCAGAGGGGATGCCCTAGGACGGGAGAGCAGTACTTC.

The chain carries TRBV27 and TRBJ2-3; 7 nucleotides line up with TRBD2. Germline CDR1 reads MNHEY; CDR2 reads SMNVEV (reference sequence). The CDR3 is 14 amino acids. J was trimmed by 2 bases and V by 3 bases; bases with no gene match: 2. The CDR3 loop is CASSLRDYTDTQYF. DNA of the CDR3: TGTGCCAGCAGTTTGCGGGACTACACAGATACGCAGTATTTT.

CDR3 residues: CASSPETGTGFGYTF. The CDR3 DNA sequence: TGTGCCAGCTCACCAGAAACAGGGACTGGTTTTGGCTACACCTTC. The chain uses TRBV18 and TRBJ1-2; a weak D match, TRBD1 (6 bases). The CDR3 covers 15 residues. Germline values: CDR1 KGHSH, CDR2 LQKENI. V gave up 2 bases and J gave up 7 bases, with 17 bases separating them.

The rearrangement joins TRBV12-3 or TRBV12-4 to TRBJ2-5; 7 nucleotides align to TRBD1. The V and J ends lost 5 bases and 4 bases, in that order; junction bases with no gene match: 4. CDR3 size: 13 residues. The DNA for the CDR3 is TGTGCCAGCAGTAAGGGGGCTCGAGAGACCCAGTACTTC. Its protein product is CASSKGARETQYF.

The V and J genes are TRBV12-3 or TRBV12-4 and TRBJ2-7; TRBD2 matches 7 bases. J lost 6 bases, V lost 0 bases, and 2 bases had no gene match. CDR3 length: 13 residues. CDR3: CASSLAQRGEQYF. For the CDR3, the DNA is TGTGCCAGCAGTTTAGCGCAGCGGGGCGAGCAGTACTTC.

The chain joins TRBV6-2 or TRBV6-3 to TRBJ2-7; perhaps TRBD2 as D (6 bases). The CDR3 runs 19 residues. V was trimmed by 0 bases and J by 5 bases, leaving 26 bases between them. CDR1 is MNHEY and CDR2 is SVGEGT in the germline V gene. The CDR3 region is CASSYSIPPGSGPSHEQYF. The CDR3 DNA reads as TGTGCCAGCAGTTACTCGATTCCCCCAGGGAGCGGGCCCTCGCACGAGCAGTACTTC.

This chain links TRBV27 with TRBJ1-2; 7 bases align to TRBD1. Germline V CDR1 and CDR2: MNHEY, SMNVEV (reference sequence). The CDR3 extends over 17 amino acids. V lost 1 base and J lost 0; bases outside the gene matches: 8. The CDR3 DNA follows: TGTGCCAGCAGTTTATTATACAGGGGTGCTTCTAACTATGGCTACACCTTC. Amino acid sequence: CASSLLYRGASNYGYTF.

The chain recombines TRBV10-1 with TRBJ2-7, with TRBD2 matching 7 bases. The CDR3 length is 14 residues. The junction had 3 bases not matched to a gene; V was cut back by 2 bases and J by 2 bases. Germline assignment: CDR1 WNHNN and CDR2 SYGVQD (reference sequence). The CDR3 loop reads CASSEASGAYEQYF. Written as DNA, the CDR3 is TGCGCCAGCAGTGAGGCTAGCGGAGCCTACGAGCAGTACTTC.

The chain uses TRBV2 and TRBJ1-5; D call uncertain. CDR1 is SNHLY and CDR2 is FYNNEI in the germline V gene. V was clipped by 5 bases and J by 7 bases, with 12 bases between them. This CDR3 has 13 residues. CDR3 DNA: TGTGCCAGCAGTCAGGTTGAGGAGCAGCCCCAGCATTTT. Translating it yields CASSQVEEQPQHF. Supplemented by reference TRBV2 and TRBJ1-5, the full variable domain reads EPEVTQTPSHQVTQMGQEVILRCVPISNHLYFYWYRQILGQKVEFLVSFYNNEISEKSEIFDDQFSVERPDGSNFTLKIRSTKLEDSAMYFCASSQVEEQPQHFGDGTRLSIL.

This rearrangement joins TRBV16 to TRBJ1-2; tentatively, D is TRBD1 (5 bases). V was pared by 2 bases and J by 4 bases, with 11 bases between. The germline V gene has CDR1 KGHSY and CDR2 FQNENV. There are 14 residues in the CDR3. The CDR3 reads CASSQPGLVYGYTF. The CDR3 nucleotides read TGTGCCAGCAGCCAACCGGGGCTGGTCTATGGCTACACCTTC.

The chain has TRBV7-6 and TRBJ2-3, with D possibly being TRBD1 or TRBD2 (5 bases each). Trimming pared 1 base from V and 4 bases from J, leaving 12 bases between. This CDR3 is 15 amino acids long. Germline V CDR1 and CDR2: SGHVS, FNYEAQ. The CDR3 loop reads CASSLEGDAADTQYF. CDR3 DNA sequence: TGTGCCAGCAGCTTAGAAGGGGACGCTGCAGATACGCAGTATTTT.

The CDR3 DNA reads TGTGCCAGCAGACGGGACAGGTTGGCTCTCTGGTATGGCTACACCTTC. Protein sequence: CASRRDRLALWYGYTF. V and J are TRBV28 and TRBJ1-2, with TRBD1 matching 8 bases. The germline V gene encodes CDR1 MDHEN and CDR2 SYDVKM. V lost 6 bases, J lost 5 bases, and 14 bases stayed unmatched. This CDR3 region has 16 residues.

The chain is built from TRBV2 and TRBJ2-7; no definite D call. V lost 2 bases and J 6 bases, leaving 11 bases between the germline ends. The germline CDR1 and CDR2 sequences are SNHLY and FYNNEI. The CDR3 runs to 13 residues. The CDR3 sequence: CASSETAIGEQYF. The CDR3 DNA is TGTGCCAGCAGTGAAACAGCAATTGGCGAGCAGTACTTC.

The J gene is TRBJ1-2, the V gene TRBV7-2; 7 bases agree with TRBD1. The germline CDR1 and CDR2 sequences are SGHTA and FQGNSA. Germline trimming cut 5 bases from V and 10 bases from J; bases unmatched to any gene: 10. The CDR3 runs to 13 residues. The CDR3 bases are TGTGCCAGCAGCCTCTACAGGGGACAAGCCTACACCTTC. Encoded protein: CASSLYRGQAYTF. Looking up the rest from reference TRBV7-2 and TRBJ1-2 gives the full variable domain: GAGVSQSPSNKVTEKGKDVELRCDPISGHTALYWYRQSLGQGLEFLIYFQGNSAPDKSGLPSDRFSAERTGGSVSTLTIQRTQQEDSAVYLCASSLYRGQAYTFGSGTRLTVV.

This rearrangement joins TRBV6-5 to TRBJ2-7; 7 bases are shared with TRBD2. The V segment lost 2 bases and the J segment 6 bases; nucleotides outside the gene matches: 1. The germline gives CDR1 MNHEY, CDR2 SVGAGI. The CDR3 extends over 12 amino acids. The CDR3 region is CASSYGGVEQYF. CDR3 coding DNA: TGTGCCAGCAGTTACGGGGGGGTCGAGCAGTACTTC.

This clone showed up just once. The genes are TRBV24-1 and TRBJ1-1; D not certain. V was pared by 5 bases and J by 3 bases, with 6 bases between. The CDR3 is made up of 12 amino acids. Per the germline V gene, CDR1 is KGHDR and CDR2 is SFDVKD. The CDR3 DNA reads as TGTGCCACCAGTGTTGGGGACACTGAAGCTTTCTTT. It specifies CATSVGDTEAFF.

The chain employs TRBV15 and TRBJ2-1, with TRBD2 matching over 9 bases. The germline V gene has CDR1 LNHNV and CDR2 YYDKDF (reference sequence). The CDR3 is 16 residues long. After removal of 0 bases from V and 12 bases from J, the junction contained 12 bases not matched to a gene. This chain's CDR3 is CATSRDLAGWSGGQFF. In nucleotides, the CDR3 is TGTGCCACCAGCAGAGACCTAGCGGGATGGAGTGGGGGGCAGTTCTTC. The full variable domain, completed using reference TRBV15 and TRBJ2-1, is DAMVIQNPRYQVTQFGKPVTLSCSQTLNHNVMYWYQQKSSQAPKLLFHYYDKDFNNEADTPDNFQSRRPNTSFCFLDIRSPGLGDTAMYLCATSRDLAGWSGGQFFGPGTRLTVL.

A single count supports this clone. CDR3 protein: CASSQDNTGRASYEQYF. The CDR3 DNA reads as TGCGCCAGCAGCCAAGATAATACCGGGAGGGCCTCCTACGAGCAGTACTTC. The chain uses TRBV4-1 and TRBJ2-7, with TRBD2 matching 8 bases. With 0 bases clipped from V and 0 bases from J, the junction kept 7 bases outside the gene matches. From germline, CDR1 is MGHRA and CDR2 YSYEKL. This CDR3 is 17 amino acids long.

The chain has TRBV6-5 and TRBJ2-7; D is ambiguous. Germline lookup yields CDR1 MNHEY and CDR2 SVGAGI. The CDR3 contains 15 residues. V lost 0 bases and J lost 0, with 9 bases in between. CDR3 DNA sequence: TGTGCCAGCAGTTACTCGAAAGGTAGCTCCTACGAGCAGTACTTC. Translated, it gives CASSYSKGSSYEQYF.